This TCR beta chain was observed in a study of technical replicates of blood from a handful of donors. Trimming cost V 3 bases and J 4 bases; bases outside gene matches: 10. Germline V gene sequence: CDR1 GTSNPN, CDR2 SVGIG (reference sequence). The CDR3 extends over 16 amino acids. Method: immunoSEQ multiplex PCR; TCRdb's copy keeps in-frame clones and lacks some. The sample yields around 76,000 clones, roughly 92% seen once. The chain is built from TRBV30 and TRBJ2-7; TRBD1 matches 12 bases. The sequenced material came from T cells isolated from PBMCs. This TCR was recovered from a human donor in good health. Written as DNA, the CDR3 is TGTGCCTGGAGGGTTCCCGGGACAGGGGGCCGGTACGAGCAGTACTTC. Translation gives CAWRVPGTGGRYEQYF.